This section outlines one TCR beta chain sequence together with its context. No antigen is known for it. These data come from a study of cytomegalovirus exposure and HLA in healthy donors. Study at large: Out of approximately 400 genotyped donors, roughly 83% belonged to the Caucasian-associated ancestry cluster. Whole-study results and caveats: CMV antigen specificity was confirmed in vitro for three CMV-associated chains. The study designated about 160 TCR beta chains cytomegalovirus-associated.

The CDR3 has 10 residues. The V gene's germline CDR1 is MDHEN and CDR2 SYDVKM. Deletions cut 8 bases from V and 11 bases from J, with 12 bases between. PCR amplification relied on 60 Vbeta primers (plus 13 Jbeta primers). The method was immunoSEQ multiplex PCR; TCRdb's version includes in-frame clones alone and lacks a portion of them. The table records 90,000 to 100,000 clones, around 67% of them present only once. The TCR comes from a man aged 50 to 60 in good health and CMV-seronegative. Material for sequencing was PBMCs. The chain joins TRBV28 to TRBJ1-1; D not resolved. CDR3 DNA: TGTGCCAGCGTAGGAGTCAGTGCTTTCTTT. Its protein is CASVGVSAFF.